This T cell receptor (beta chain) emerged from a study of cytomegalovirus exposure and HLA in healthy donors. Findings and caveats of the study: CMV serostatus was the sole immune exposure data available. Among the sequence variants, a highly shared cluster was likely an artifact of sequencing. Reported findings show TCR beta sequences accurately forecast HLA-A and HLA-B alleles in most subjects.

This clone was seen a handful of times. The antigen is unknown. The PCR employed 60 Vbeta primers together with 13 Jbeta primers. Measured with immunoSEQ multiplex PCR; TCRdb has only the in-frame clones, and not every one. The profile shows fewer than 250,000 clones, about 75% of them singletons. Germline V gene sequence: CDR1 LGHNA, CDR2 YSLEER. The CDR3 extends over 12 amino acids. The V gene lost 4 bases and the J gene lost 9 bases, with 10 bases spanning the gap. The material sequenced was PBMCs. The chain employs TRBV4-3 and TRBJ2-1; D ambiguous. The TCR was taken from a male donor in good health and CMV-seronegative. Here the CDR3 reads CASSLGWSEQFF. The DNA of the CDR3 is TGCGCCAGCAGCCTCGGGTGGAGTGAGCAGTTCTTC.